These 3 T cell receptor beta chains were sequenced from one sample in a study of blood T cell repertoires in COVID-19. TCRdb keeps only in-frame clones here, not all; method: immunoSEQ multiplex PCR. The sample holds 190,000 or so clones, 70% to 90% seen once. The sequenced material came from peripheral blood. These receptor sequences come from a woman aged 80 or over with acute or convalescent COVID-19.

This chain joins TRBV6-5 and TRBJ1-1; D is undetermined. This CDR3 has 14 residues. V was clipped by 6 bases and J by 1 base, with 12 bases between them. Germline CDR1 and CDR2: MNHEY and SVGAGI. CDR3 region: CASSGPAGNTEAFF. As DNA, the CDR3 is TGTGCCAGCAGCGGCCCCGCAGGGAACACTGAAGCTTTCTTT.

This clone was seen a single time. The CDR3 sequence: CASSFMERVNNQPQHF. For the CDR3, the DNA is TGTGCCAGCAGTTTCATGGAGAGGGTAAACAATCAGCCCCAGCATTTT. J is TRBJ1-5 and V is TRBV27; no reliable D call. V dropped 3 bases and J dropped 3 bases, with 15 bases sitting between them. This CDR3 has 16 residues. Germline V gene data show CDR1 as MNHEY and CDR2 as SMNVEV (reference sequence).

The chain joins TRBV6-6 to TRBJ2-5; perhaps TRBD2 as D (6 bases). V gave up 7 bases and J gave up 1 base, with 13 bases separating them. CDR1 MNHNY and CDR2 SVGAGI come from the germline V gene (reference sequence). This CDR3 spans 14 amino acids. CDR3 DNA sequence: TGTGCCAGCATCGCGGGGAGCGGCCAAGAGACCCAGTACTTC. Its translation: CASIAGSGQETQYF.